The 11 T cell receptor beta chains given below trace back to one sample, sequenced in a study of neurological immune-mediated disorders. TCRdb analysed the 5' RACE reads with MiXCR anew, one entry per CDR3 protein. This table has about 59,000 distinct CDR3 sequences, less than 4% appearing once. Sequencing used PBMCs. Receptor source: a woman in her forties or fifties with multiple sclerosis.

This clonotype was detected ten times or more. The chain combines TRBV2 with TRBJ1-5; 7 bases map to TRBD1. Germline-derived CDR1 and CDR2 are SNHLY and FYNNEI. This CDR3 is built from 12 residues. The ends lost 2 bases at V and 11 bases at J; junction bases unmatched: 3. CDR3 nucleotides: TGTGCCAGCAGTGAAATGGACAGGTCCCAGCATTTT. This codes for CASSEMDRSQHF.

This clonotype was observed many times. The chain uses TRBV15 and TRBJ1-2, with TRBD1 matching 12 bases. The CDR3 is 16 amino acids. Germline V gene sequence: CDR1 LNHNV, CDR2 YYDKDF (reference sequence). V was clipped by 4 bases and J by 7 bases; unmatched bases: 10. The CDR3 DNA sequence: TGTGCCACCAGCACTACCCCGGGACAGGGGGCTCTTGGCTACACCTTC. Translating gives CATSTTPGQGALGYTF.

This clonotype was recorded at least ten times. The CDR3 sequence: CSARGTAGADEQFF. CDR3 nucleotide sequence: TGCAGTGCTAGAGGTACGGCGGGGGCCGATGAGCAGTTCTTC. The chain recombines TRBV20-1 with TRBJ2-1; D is perhaps TRBD2 (7 bases). This CDR3 spans 14 amino acids. Deletions cut 1 base from V and 8 bases from J, with 15 bases between. Germline V lookup: CDR1 DFQATT, CDR2 SNEGSKA (reference sequence).

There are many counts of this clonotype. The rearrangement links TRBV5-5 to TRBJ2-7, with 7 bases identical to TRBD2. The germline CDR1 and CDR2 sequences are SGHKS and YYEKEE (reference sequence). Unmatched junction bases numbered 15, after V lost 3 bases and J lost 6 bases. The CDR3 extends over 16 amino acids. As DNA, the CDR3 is TGTGCCAGCAGCTCCCTCCCAACGACTAGCTTCCTCGAGCAGTACTTC. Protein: CASSSLPTTSFLEQYF.

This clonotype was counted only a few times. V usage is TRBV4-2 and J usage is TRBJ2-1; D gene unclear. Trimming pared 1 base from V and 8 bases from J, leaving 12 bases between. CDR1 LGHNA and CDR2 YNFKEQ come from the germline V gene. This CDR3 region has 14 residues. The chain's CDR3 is CASSQARPVYEQFF. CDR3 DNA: TGTGCCAGCAGCCAAGCTCGGCCTGTATATGAGCAGTTCTTC.

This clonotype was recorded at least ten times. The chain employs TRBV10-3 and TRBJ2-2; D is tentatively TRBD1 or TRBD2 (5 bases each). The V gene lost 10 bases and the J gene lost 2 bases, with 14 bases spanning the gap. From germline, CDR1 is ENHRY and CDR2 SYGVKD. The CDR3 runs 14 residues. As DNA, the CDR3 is TGTGCCACTAAACGGGACGGTAACACCGGGGAGCTGTTTTTT. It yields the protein CATKRDGNTGELFF.

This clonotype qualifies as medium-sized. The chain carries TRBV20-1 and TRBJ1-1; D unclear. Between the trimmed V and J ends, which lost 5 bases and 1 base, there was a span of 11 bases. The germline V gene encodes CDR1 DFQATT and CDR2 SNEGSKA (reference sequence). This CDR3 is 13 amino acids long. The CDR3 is CSASVTPNTEAFF. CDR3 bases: TGCAGTGCTTCGGTTACCCCGAACACTGAAGCTTTCTTT.

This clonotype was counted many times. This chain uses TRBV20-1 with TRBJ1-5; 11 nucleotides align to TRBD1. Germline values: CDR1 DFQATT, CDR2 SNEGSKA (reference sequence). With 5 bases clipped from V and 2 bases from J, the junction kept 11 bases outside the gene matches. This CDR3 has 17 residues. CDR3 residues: CSASRTGGGFGNQPQHF. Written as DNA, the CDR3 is TGCAGTGCTTCCCGGACAGGGGGCGGTTTTGGCAATCAGCCCCAGCATTTT.

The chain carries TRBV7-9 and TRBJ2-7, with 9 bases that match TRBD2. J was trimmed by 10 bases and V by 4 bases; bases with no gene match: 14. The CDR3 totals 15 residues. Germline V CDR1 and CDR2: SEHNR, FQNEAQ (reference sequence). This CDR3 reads CASSSLSGRAYYQYF. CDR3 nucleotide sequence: TGTGCCAGCAGCTCCCTTAGCGGGAGAGCTTACTATCAGTACTTC. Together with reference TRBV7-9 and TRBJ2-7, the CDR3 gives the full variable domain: DTGVSQNPRHKITKRGQNVTFRCDPISEHNRLYWYRQTLGQGPEFLTYFQNEAQLEKSRLLSDRFSAERPKGSFSTLEIQRTEQGDSAMYLCASSSLSGRAYYQYFGPGTRLTVT.

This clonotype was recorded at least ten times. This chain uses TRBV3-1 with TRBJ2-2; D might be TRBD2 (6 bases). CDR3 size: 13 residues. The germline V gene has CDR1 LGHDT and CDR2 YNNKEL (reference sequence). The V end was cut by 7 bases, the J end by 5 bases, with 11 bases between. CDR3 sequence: CASIPGETGELFF. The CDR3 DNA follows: TGTGCCAGCATACCGGGAGAGACCGGGGAGCTGTTTTTT.

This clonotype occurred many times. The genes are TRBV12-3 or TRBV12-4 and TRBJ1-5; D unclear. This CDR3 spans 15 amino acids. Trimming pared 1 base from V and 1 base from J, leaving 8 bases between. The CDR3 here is CASSLGAGSNQPQHF. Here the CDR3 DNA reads TGTGCCAGCAGTTTAGGGGCGGGGAGCAATCAGCCCCAGCATTTT.